This T cell receptor beta chain was captured in a study of T cell responses to AZD1222 COVID-19 vaccine. CDR1 is MNHEY and CDR2 is SVGAGI in the germline V gene. Trimming took 6 bases from V and 5 from J; bases not matched to a gene: 4. This CDR3 spans 13 amino acids. Using immunoSEQ multiplex PCR, the repertoire was profiled, and TCRdb retains in-frame clones only, with some absent. The sample shows 95,000 to 110,000 clones, around nine tenths of them seen only once. The rearrangement links TRBV6-5 to TRBJ2-5, with TRBD1 matching 9 bases. The sequence was obtained from an adult who received the MenACWY meningococcal vaccine as a control. Sequencing was performed on peripheral blood, taken 28 days after the second dose of the MenACWY control vaccine. The CDR3 region is CASRQGAEETQYF. The CDR3 nucleotides are TGTGCCAGCAGACAGGGGGCTGAGGAGACCCAGTACTTC.